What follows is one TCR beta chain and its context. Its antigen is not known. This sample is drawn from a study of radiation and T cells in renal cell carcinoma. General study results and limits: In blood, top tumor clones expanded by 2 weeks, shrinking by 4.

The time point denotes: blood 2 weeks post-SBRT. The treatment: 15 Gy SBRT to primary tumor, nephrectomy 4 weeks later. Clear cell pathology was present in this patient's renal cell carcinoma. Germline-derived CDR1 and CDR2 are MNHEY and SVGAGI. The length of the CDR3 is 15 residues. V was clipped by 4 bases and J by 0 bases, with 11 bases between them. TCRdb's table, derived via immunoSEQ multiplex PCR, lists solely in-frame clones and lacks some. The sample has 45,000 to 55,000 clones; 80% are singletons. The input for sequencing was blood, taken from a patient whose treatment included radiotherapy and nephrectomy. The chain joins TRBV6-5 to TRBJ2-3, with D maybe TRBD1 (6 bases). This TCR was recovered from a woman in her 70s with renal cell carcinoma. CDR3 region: CASSLTGHSTDTQYF. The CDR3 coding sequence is TGTGCCAGCAGTTTAACGGGACATAGCACAGATACGCAGTATTTT.